The 9 T cell receptor beta chains below come from one sample, sequenced in a study of blood T cell repertoires in COVID-19 (TCRdb year 2020). The library was built by means of the immunoSEQ multiplex PCR assay. TCRdb stores this immuneACCESS table with in-frame sequences only. Part of the clones is absent; in the studies checked, under half of the shortfall reflects unresolved V genes, and no reason is known for the rest. The sample table holds about 180,000 clones, of which nearly 80% were seen once. Over 13% of the sample comes from the top ten. Sequencing was done on a sample of PBMCs or T cells enriched from blood (not recorded which). The source is a man aged 55-75 years who had been exposed to COVID-19.

The chain employs TRBV30 and TRBJ1-1; D might be TRBD1 (6 bases). Germline CDR1 reads GTSNPN; CDR2 reads SVGIG (reference sequence). V lost 3 bases, J lost 0 bases, and 11 bases lay in between. The length of the CDR3 is 14 residues. Written as DNA, the CDR3 is TGTGCCTGGAGCGGGGGGCGACTGAACACTGAAGCTTTCTTT. It translates to CAWSGGRLNTEAFF.

This chain links TRBV15 with TRBJ2-1; 9 bases are shared with TRBD2. Germline values: CDR1 LNHNV, CDR2 YYDKDF (reference sequence). This CDR3 spans 15 amino acids. V lost 1 base, J lost 9 bases, and 7 bases stayed unmatched. The chain's CDR3 is CATSRVGGRAGEQFF. DNA of the CDR3: TGTGCCACCAGCAGAGTTGGCGGGAGGGCCGGTGAGCAGTTCTTC. Full variable domain (outside the CDR3, taken from reference TRBV15 and TRBJ2-1): DAMVIQNPRYQVTQFGKPVTLSCSQTLNHNVMYWYQQKSSQAPKLLFHYYDKDFNNEADTPDNFQSRRPNTSFCFLDIRSPGLGDTAMYLCATSRVGGRAGEQFFGPGTRLTVL.

The chain is built from TRBV13 and TRBJ1-3; no firm D call. CDR1 is PRHDT and CDR2 is FYEKMQ in the germline V gene (reference sequence). With 5 bases removed from V and 0 bases from J, the gap between germline ends came to 11 bases. The CDR3 covers 15 residues. As DNA, the CDR3 is TGTGCCAGCAGCGATTCCCCGGGCTCTGGAAACACCATATATTTT. It yields the protein CASSDSPGSGNTIYF.

For the CDR3, the DNA is TGTGCCAGTAGTACACGACAGGGCGATAATTCACCCCTCCACTTT. Protein product: CASSTRQGDNSPLHF. The V gene is TRBV19, the J gene TRBJ1-6; 7 positions agree with TRBD1. V shed 4 bases and J 5 bases; nucleotides not matched to a gene: 5. The CDR3 runs 15 residues. Germline-derived CDR1 and CDR2 are LNHDA and SQIVND (reference sequence).

V is TRBV19 and J is TRBJ2-7; 11 nucleotides align to TRBD2. Germline trimming cut 6 bases from V and 0 bases from J; bases unmatched to any gene: 4. This CDR3 region has 15 residues. CDR1 LNHDA and CDR2 SQIVND come from the germline V gene (reference sequence). The CDR3 loop is CASSTGTSGSYEQYF. The CDR3 DNA reads TGTGCCAGTAGCACCGGGACTAGCGGCTCCTACGAGCAGTACTTC.

This chain links TRBV5-1 with TRBJ1-2, with D unclear. The CDR3 is 14 amino acids. With 0 bases removed from V and 2 bases from J, the gap between germline ends came to 8 bases. Germline CDR1 SGHRS, CDR2 YFSETQ. CDR3: CASSLDGGNYGYTF. The CDR3 DNA sequence: TGCGCCAGCAGCTTGGATGGAGGGAACTATGGCTACACCTTC. Combining the CDR3 with reference TRBV5-1 and TRBJ1-2 gives the whole variable domain KAGVTQTPRYLIKTRGQQVTLSCSPISGHRSVSWYQQTPGQGLQFLFEYFSETQRNKGNFPGRFSGRQFSNSRSEMNVSTLELGDSALYLCASSLDGGNYGYTFGSGTRLTVV.

The chain is built from TRBV5-1 and TRBJ2-5; TRBD1 matches at 8 bases. CDR3 size: 15 residues. V dropped 0 bases and J dropped 2; count of bases not matched to a gene: 3. Germline CDR1 SGHRS, CDR2 YFSETQ. Here the CDR3 DNA reads TGCGCCAGCAGCTTGGTTTGGACAGGGCAAGAGACCCAGTACTTC. It translates to CASSLVWTGQETQYF.

This chain uses TRBV21-1 with TRBJ2-1; the table gives TRBD2 as D, unverified against the DNA. TRBV21-1 corresponds to a pseudogene. There are 17 residues in the CDR3. The CDR3 here is CASSKRSGLAGGIEQFF. The DNA for the CDR3 is TGTGCCAGCAGCAAAAGGTCGGGACTAGCGGGAGGGATTGAGCAGTTCTTC.

A few counts support this clone. V usage is TRBV6-2 or TRBV6-3 and J usage is TRBJ1-5; D gene ambiguous. CDR3 length: 12 residues. The germline V gene has CDR1 MNHEY and CDR2 SVGEGT. Between the trimmed V and J ends, which lost 2 bases and 9 bases, there was a span of 8 bases. The CDR3 sequence: CASSYENWPQHF. CDR3 bases: TGTGCCAGCAGTTACGAAAACTGGCCCCAGCATTTT.